This TCR beta chain was profiled in a study of glioma-infiltrating T cells after dendritic cell vaccination. As for this clone: As yet, its antigen is unknown.

Described time point: after dendritic cell vaccination, including at tumor progression/relapse. None of the glioblastoma patients had an isocitrate dehydrogenase mutation. Findings of the study overall: Complete blood and tumor specimen sets were limited to few patients.

The assay was immunoSEQ multiplex PCR, and TCRdb's table has in-frame clones only and misses some. The table has about 24,000 clones, roughly 89% seen once; the top ten hold about 2.9%. CDR1 and CDR2 (germline): SGHAT, FQNNGV. The CDR3 is made up of 14 amino acids. The V gene lost 6 bases and the J gene lost 3 bases, with 11 bases spanning the gap. The genes are TRBV11-2 and TRBJ2-2; TRBD1 is a possible D gene (6 bases). This receptor was taken from a human donor with glioblastoma. The sequences come from blood, collected after dendritic cell vaccination. The CDR3 sequence: CASRSTGYTGELFF. As DNA, the CDR3 is TGTGCCAGCAGGTCTACAGGGTACACCGGGGAGCTGTTTTTT.